This TCR beta chain was obtained from a study of T-cell reconstitution after alpha-beta-depleted transplantation in children (TCRdb year 2016). The study in broad terms: T-cell immune reconstitution after TCRalphabeta/CD19-depleted allogeneic hematopoietic cell transplantation in children was quantitatively tracked in the study by means of TCR repertoire profiling.

The library relied on PCR. The instrument was an Illumina HiSeq 2500. TCR libraries were prepared with molecular barcoding, using unique molecular identifiers to normalize TCRbeta repertoire quantification. TCRdb took the public reads, trimmed them with fastp at Q25, ran MiXCR for clone calling and kept in-frame beta chains. Each CDR3 protein appears once, grouped with its most common genes and DNA. Here the sample has some 400,000 distinct CDR3 sequences; roughly 20% occur a single time. The ten largest account for around 3.9% of the sample. The germline V gene sets CDR1 to SNHLY and CDR2 to FYNNEI. The CDR3 runs 13 residues from the cysteine to the phenylalanine. Only the CDR3 DNA is retained, 39 bases long and in frame from the first base. V is clipped by 4 bases and J by 5 bases, and the sequence between their germline boundaries is 8 bases long. A word on this clonotype: The clone's antigen remains unknown. Base qualities are not at hand, and no much larger clone is one base apart.

Recombination linked TRBV2 to TRBJ2-2; the D gene cannot be named for sure. The material sequenced was PBMCs from the stem cell graft donor, taken from the stem cell graft. The source is a human donor who donated a stem cell graft to a child with acute myeloid leukemia. The CDR3 in this case is CASSGASTGELFF. The nucleotides read TGTGCCAGCAGTGGGGCCAGTACCGGGGAGCTGTTTTTT.